This entry lists 21 T cell receptor beta chains sequenced from one sample in a study of cytomegalovirus exposure and HLA in healthy donors. Primers included in the PCR were 60 Vbeta and 13 Jbeta primers. Sequencing used immunoSEQ multiplex PCR; TCRdb keeps in-frame clones, though not all of them. This sample lists some 120,000 clones; its ten largest clones have 5.5% to 8%. Source material: PBMCs. These receptor sequences come from a middle-aged man in good health and CMV-seropositive.

CDR3 protein: CASSPGGGLAQHF. Written as DNA, the CDR3 is TGTGCCAGCTCACCTGGAGGGGGCTTGGCCCAGCATTTT. V usage is TRBV18 and J usage is TRBJ1-5, with TRBD1 matching over 7 bases. Germline-derived CDR1 and CDR2 are KGHSH and LQKENI. The CDR3 length is 13 residues. Trimming cost V 3 bases and J 11 bases; bases outside gene matches: 7.

The V and J genes are TRBV6-5 and TRBJ2-2; D uncertain. The CDR3 sequence is 13 residues long. Germline assignment: CDR1 MNHEY and CDR2 SVGAGI. The V gene lost 6 bases and the J gene lost 7 bases, with 12 bases spanning the gap. The CDR3 region is CASRPPGHGELFF. In DNA, the CDR3 is TGTGCCAGCAGGCCCCCGGGTCACGGGGAGCTGTTTTTT.

The chain combines TRBV11-2 with TRBJ1-1, with TRBD1 matching over 8 bases. Germline V gene data show CDR1 as SGHAT and CDR2 as FQNNGV. The CDR3 has 14 amino acids. V dropped 3 bases and J dropped 3; count of bases not matched to a gene: 3. CDR3: CASSLDRVDTEAFF. The DNA of the CDR3 is TGTGCCAGCAGCTTGGACAGGGTAGACACTGAAGCTTTCTTT.

CDR3 in amino acids: CASSAAGLAVDTQYF. The CDR3, as DNA: TGTGCCAGCAGTGCAGCGGGACTAGCTGTAGATACGCAGTATTTT. The rearrangement joins TRBV27 to TRBJ2-3, with 9 bases that match TRBD2. This CDR3 is built from 15 residues. V lost 5 bases, J lost 5 bases, and 8 bases stayed unmatched. Per the germline V gene, CDR1 is MNHEY and CDR2 is SMNVEV (reference sequence).

The chain combines TRBV18 with TRBJ2-7; 7 nucleotides align to TRBD2. Trimming at V came to 3 bases and at J to 2 bases, leaving 7 bases not matched to a gene. The CDR3 has 15 residues. From germline, CDR1 is KGHSH and CDR2 LQKENI. Written as DNA, the CDR3 is TGTGCCAGCTCACCTTACGGAGCGGGGCCCTACGAGCAGTACTTC. As protein: CASSPYGAGPYEQYF.

The rearrangement uses TRBV19 and TRBJ2-3; no definite D call. Trimming cost V 10 bases and J 1 base, with 12 bases left between them. The CDR3 has 13 amino acids. The V gene's germline CDR1 is LNHDA and CDR2 SQIVND (reference sequence). The CDR3 protein is CATPGPGTDTQYF. The CDR3 nucleotides are TGTGCCACCCCGGGTCCAGGCACAGATACGCAGTATTTT.

The chain is built from TRBV23-1 and TRBJ1-1, with D uncertain. TRBV23-1 is reported as an ORF; its role is uncertain. The CDR3 loop spans 17 amino acids. V lost 4 bases, J lost 0 bases, and 18 bases lay in between. CDR3 region: CASSRPRGSGVNTEAFF. CDR3 nucleotides: TGCGCCAGCAGTCGCCCCCGGGGAAGTGGGGTGAACACTGAAGCTTTCTTT.

The chain links TRBV2 to TRBJ1-1; 11 positions match TRBD1. V was pared by 7 bases and J by 4 bases, with 11 bases of the junction left unmatched. Per germline, CDR1 SNHLY and CDR2 FYNNEI. This CDR3 has 16 residues. The CDR3 protein is CASTREWDRGGTEAFF. The CDR3 region has the DNA TGTGCCAGCACTCGGGAGTGGGACAGGGGGGGCACTGAAGCTTTCTTT.

The chain employs TRBV28 and TRBJ2-7; 11 bases are a match to TRBD1. CDR3 size: 19 residues. Germline values: CDR1 MDHEN, CDR2 SYDVKM. The V segment lost 5 bases and the J segment 3 bases; nucleotides outside the gene matches: 18. Here the CDR3 DNA reads TGTGCCAGCAGTCCCAACCGAAGGGACAGGGGGATGGGTTACTACGAGCAGTACTTC. Amino acids: CASSPNRRDRGMGYYEQYF.

The J gene is TRBJ2-1, the V gene TRBV7-3; TRBD1 might be the D (6 bases). V shed 1 base and J shed 6 bases, with 13 bases lying between them. The CDR3 is 15 amino acids. Germline CDR1 and CDR2: SGHTA and FQGTGA. This CDR3 is CASSLRQGIRNEQFF. The CDR3 DNA is TGTGCCAGCAGCTTAAGGCAGGGGATTCGCAATGAGCAGTTCTTC.

The CDR3 protein is CASSYGGDATNEKLFF. The CDR3 DNA reads TGTGCCAGCAGCTACGGGGGGGATGCAACTAATGAAAAACTGTTTTTT. The chain links TRBV28 to TRBJ1-4, with D possibly TRBD1 on 5 matching bases. The CDR3 is 16 residues long. The V gene lost 6 bases and the J gene lost 0 bases, with 14 bases spanning the gap. The germline CDR1 and CDR2 sequences are MDHEN and SYDVKM.

V gene TRBV5-5 combines with J gene TRBJ2-1, with D maybe TRBD2 (6 bases). The CDR3 is 16 amino acids. Germline lookup yields CDR1 SGHKS and CDR2 YYEKEE (reference sequence). The V and J ends lost 0 bases and 7 bases respectively, with 17 bases between them. This CDR3 is CASSLVILGGRNEQFF. CDR3 in DNA: TGTGCCAGCAGCTTGGTAATCCTTGGAGGGAGGAATGAGCAGTTCTTC.

Regarding this clone: This CDR3 is also generated by other DNA sequences in the sample. The V gene is TRBV27, the J gene TRBJ2-7; possible D gene TRBD2, 5 bases. V lost 3 bases and J lost 4, with 13 bases in between. CDR1 is MNHEY and CDR2 is SMNVEV in the germline V gene (reference sequence). The CDR3 consists of 14 residues. The CDR3 DNA sequence: TGTGCCAGCAGTTTGGCAGGAGGACTTTACGAGCAGTACTTC. Translation gives CASSLAGGLYEQYF.

The V gene is TRBV6-1, the J gene TRBJ1-5; a possible D gene is TRBD1 (5 bases). This CDR3 spans 15 amino acids. The V end lost 3 bases, the J end lost 6 bases, and 15 bases lay between the germline ends. Germline V gives CDR1 MNHNS, CDR2 SASEGT. The CDR3 is CASSEPPGISQPQHF. In nucleotides, the CDR3 is TGTGCCAGCAGTGAGCCCCCAGGGATAAGTCAGCCCCAGCATTTT.

The chain couples TRBV5-1 to TRBJ2-3, with 7 bases lining up with TRBD1. From germline, CDR1 is SGHRS and CDR2 YFSETQ. The CDR3 extends over 17 amino acids. J lost 3 bases, V lost 0 bases, and 10 bases had no gene match. The CDR3 DNA follows: TGCGCCAGCAGCTTGGGGCAGGGGGTAATCGGAACAGATACGCAGTATTTT. This gives the protein CASSLGQGVIGTDTQYF.

The V and J genes are TRBV7-9 and TRBJ2-7; D is undetermined. The CDR3 extends over 12 amino acids. The V gene's germline CDR1 is SEHNR and CDR2 FQNEAQ (reference sequence). The V end was cut by 5 bases, the J end by 1 base, with 6 bases between. The CDR3 bases are TGTGCCAGCAGCGCCCGGTCCTACGAGCAGTACTTC. Translation: CASSARSYEQYF.

The genes are TRBV9 and TRBJ2-7; 10 nucleotides match TRBD2. Per germline, CDR1 SGDLS and CDR2 YYNGEE. V shed 3 bases and J 6 bases; nucleotides not matched to a gene: 12. The CDR3 extends over 16 amino acids. In nucleotides, the CDR3 is TGTGCCAGCAGCGCCACCGCTAGCGGGAGATCGGGCGAGCAGTACTTC. Translated, it gives CASSATASGRSGEQYF.

J is TRBJ2-7 and V is TRBV13, with D possibly TRBD2 on 5 matching bases. This CDR3 spans 16 amino acids. Germline CDR1 is PRHDT and CDR2 is FYEKMQ (reference sequence). Trimming cost V 5 bases and J 5 bases, with 22 bases left between them. CDR3 amino acids: CASSRKSLEGFDEQYF. The CDR3 coding sequence is TGTGCCAGCAGCCGCAAATCCCTAGAGGGATTTGACGAGCAGTACTTC.

J is TRBJ2-5 and V is TRBV5-4, with TRBD2 matching 11 bases. Germline trimming cut 4 bases from V and 1 base from J; bases unmatched to any gene: 3. The CDR3 runs to 15 residues. Germline CDR1 reads SGHNT; CDR2 reads YYREEE (reference sequence). As DNA, the CDR3 is TGTGCCAGCAGCAGGGGACTAGCGGCCCAAGAGACCCAGTACTTC. Translated: CASSRGLAAQETQYF.

The chain joins TRBV5-1 to TRBJ2-3; the match to TRBD2 covers 9 bases. Germline loops: CDR1 SGHRS, CDR2 YFSETQ. The junction had 8 bases not matched to a gene; V was cut back by 4 bases and J by 2 bases. The CDR3 is 16 amino acids. CDR3 DNA sequence: TGCGCCAGCAGCGCGTTGACTAGCGGAATCACAGATACGCAGTATTTT. Translated: CASSALTSGITDTQYF.

The genes are TRBV2 and TRBJ1-1; D gene uncertain. Trimming took off 8 bases at V and 1 base at J, with 14 bases between the two ends. The CDR3 is 14 amino acids. CDR1 is SNHLY, CDR2 FYNNEI, per germline. In nucleotides, the CDR3 is TGTGCCAGCCCCGGAGACGGCACGAACACTGAAGCTTTCTTT. Residues: CASPGDGTNTEAFF. The full variable domain, completed using reference TRBV2 and TRBJ1-1, is EPEVTQTPSHQVTQMGQEVILRCVPISNHLYFYWYRQILGQKVEFLVSFYNNEISEKSEIFDDQFSVERPDGSNFTLKIRSTKLEDSAMYFCASPGDGTNTEAFFGQGTRLTVV.